One sample yielded the 8 T cell receptor beta chains listed below, sequenced in a study of beta chain features in type 1 diabetes. The isolated RNA, all of it, was reverse transcribed, so expressed TCRB transcripts were what got sequenced. Sequencing used immunoSEQ multiplex PCR; TCRdb keeps in-frame clones, though not all of them. This table holds some 270,000 clones, 8% found once. The sample was central memory CD4+ T cells from blood. The receptors originated from a woman aged 18-30 years in good health.

J is TRBJ1-2 and V is TRBV5-4; 7 bases fit TRBD1. Trimming took 4 bases from V and 5 from J; bases not matched to a gene: 8. The germline CDR1 and CDR2 sequences are SGHNT and YYREEE (reference sequence). The CDR3 totals 14 residues. The CDR3 loop reads CASSHRQGGYGYTF. CDR3 DNA sequence: TGTGCCAGCAGCCATCGACAGGGTGGGTATGGCTACACCTTC.

The sample holds a few counts of this clone. Within the sample, other DNA sequences also encode this same CDR3. The V gene is TRBV15, the J gene TRBJ2-3, with no clear D. CDR3 length: 12 residues. Trimming took off 1 base at V and 4 bases at J, with 3 bases between the two ends. In germline, CDR1 is LNHNV, CDR2 YYDKDF (reference sequence). CDR3 protein: CATSRAADTQYF. In DNA form, the CDR3 reads TGTGCCACCAGCAGAGCGGCAGATACGCAGTATTTT.

The chain joins TRBV9 to TRBJ2-2; 12 bases map to TRBD2. Per the germline V gene, CDR1 is SGDLS and CDR2 is YYNGEE. This CDR3 region has 16 residues. J lost 3 bases, V lost 4 bases, and 4 bases had no gene match. The CDR3 sequence: CASSRRLAGDTGELFF. CDR3 in DNA: TGTGCCAGCAGCCGACGACTAGCGGGAGACACCGGGGAGCTGTTTTTT. Looking up the rest from reference TRBV9 and TRBJ2-2 gives the full variable domain: DSGVTQTPKHLITATGQRVTLRCSPRSGDLSVYWYQQSLDQGLQFLIQYYNGEERAKGNILERFSAQQFPDLHSELNLSSLELGDSALYFCASSRRLAGDTGELFFGEGSRLTVL.

In this sample, this clone turned up a few times. The chain recombines TRBV28 with TRBJ2-6, with D uncertain. The ends were cut back, 4 bases at V and 4 bases at J, with 11 bases in the middle. Germline CDR1 and CDR2: MDHEN and SYDVKM. CDR3 length equals 15 residues. In DNA form, the CDR3 reads TGTGCCAGCAGTTCCAGGTTCTCAGGGGCCAACGTCCTGACTTTC. This encodes CASSSRFSGANVLTF.

This clone appeared many times. Other DNA variants within this sample encode the same CDR3. The DNA of the CDR3 is TGTGCCAGCAGCAGGAGCCGGGACAGGGCGACTGAAGCTTTCTTT. It specifies CASSRSRDRATEAFF. The chain joins TRBV5-4 to TRBJ1-1; 9 nucleotides line up with TRBD1. The CDR3 extends over 15 amino acids. CDR1 and CDR2 from the germline V gene are SGHNT and YYREEE (reference sequence). With 4 bases clipped from V and 5 bases from J, the junction kept 9 bases outside the gene matches. Variable domain in full (rest from reference TRBV5-4 and TRBJ1-1): ETGVTQSPTHLIKTRGQQVTLRCSSQSGHNTVSWYQQALGQGPQFIFQYYREEENGRGNFPPRFSGLQFPNYSSELNVNALELDDSALYLCASSRSRDRATEAFFGQGTRLTVV.

This chain uses TRBV9 with TRBJ2-3, with 9 bases aligning to TRBD1. This CDR3 contains 13 residues. The V gene's germline CDR1 is SGDLS and CDR2 YYNGEE. Trimming took 4 bases from V and 4 from J; bases not matched to a gene: 1. DNA of the CDR3: TGTGCCAGCAGCAGGACAGGGGCAGATACGCAGTATTTT. Amino acid sequence: CASSRTGADTQYF.

The CDR3 sequence: CASSSGETTNEKLFF. The CDR3 coding sequence is TGCGCCAGCAGCTCAGGGGAGACAACTAATGAAAAACTGTTTTTT. This chain links TRBV4-1 with TRBJ1-4, with D perhaps matching TRBD1 (6 bases). Germline V gives CDR1 MGHRA, CDR2 YSYEKL. Trimming shortened V by 5 bases and J by 0 bases, and 10 bases separated the two germline ends. CDR3 size: 15 residues.

This clone was seen more than once but under ten times. The rearrangement joins TRBV5-1 to TRBJ2-6, with D possibly matching TRBD1 (6 bases). The CDR3 is 15 residues long. Trimming left V 2 bases short and J 4 bases short, with 10 bases between. From germline, CDR1 is SGHRS and CDR2 YFSETQ. CDR3 protein: CASSFTGTGANVLTF. The CDR3, as DNA: TGCGCCAGCAGCTTTACAGGGACCGGGGCCAACGTCCTGACTTTC.